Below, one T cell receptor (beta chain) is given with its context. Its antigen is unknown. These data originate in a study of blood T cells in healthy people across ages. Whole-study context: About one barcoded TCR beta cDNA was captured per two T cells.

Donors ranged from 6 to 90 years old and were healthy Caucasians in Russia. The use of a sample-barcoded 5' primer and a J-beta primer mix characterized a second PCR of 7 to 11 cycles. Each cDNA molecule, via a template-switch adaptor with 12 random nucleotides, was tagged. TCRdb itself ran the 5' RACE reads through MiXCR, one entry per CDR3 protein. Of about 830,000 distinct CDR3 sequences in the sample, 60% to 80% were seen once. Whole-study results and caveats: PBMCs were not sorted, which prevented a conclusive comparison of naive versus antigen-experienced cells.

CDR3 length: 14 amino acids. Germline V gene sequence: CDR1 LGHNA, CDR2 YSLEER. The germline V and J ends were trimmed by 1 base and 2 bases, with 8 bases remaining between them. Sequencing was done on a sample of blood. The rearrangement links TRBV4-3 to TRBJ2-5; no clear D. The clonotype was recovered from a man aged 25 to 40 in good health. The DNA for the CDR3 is TGCGCCAGCAGCCAAGTTATATTGCAAGAGACCCAGTACTTC. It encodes CASSQVILQETQYF.